This T cell receptor beta chain came from a study of persistence of HIV-infected CD4 T cells. Note on this clone: Its target is not known.

The immunoSEQ assay was version 4, run in survey mode. Sequencing used immunoSEQ multiplex PCR; TCRdb keeps in-frame clones, though not all of them. This sample has 15,000 to 25,000 clones, with more than 75% found just once. Cells were stimulated with CMV-infected fibroblast lysates at roughly 10 ug/mL. Sorting of responding CD4+ T cells relied on upregulated CD40 ligand together with CD69. The TCR sequence derives from an adult man with HIV who was CMV-seropositive. The sequenced sample was CD4+ T cells sorted from PBMCs after roughly 17-hour stimulation, obtained from a patient who received antiretroviral therapy.

CDR3 loop: CASSKTSGGRTDTQYF. The CDR3 nucleotides are TGTGCCAGCTCAAAGACTAGCGGGGGCCGCACAGATACGCAGTATTTT. The genes are TRBV18 and TRBJ2-3; TRBD2 agrees at 12 bases. Germline V gene lookup returns CDR1 KGHSH and CDR2 LQKENI. V was pared by 5 bases and J by 1 base, with 4 bases of the junction left unmatched. The CDR3 is made up of 16 amino acids.